Presented here are 32 T cell receptor beta chains from one specimen sequenced in a study of shared clonotypes between healthy human individuals. The method was immunoSEQ multiplex PCR; TCRdb's version includes in-frame clones alone and lacks a portion of them. Of some 1 million clones listed, around 74% were seen once; the top ten hold 1.4% to 1.5%. The material sequenced was memory CD4+ T cells sorted from blood. Noted subset: CD45RA-negative fraction. The receptors derive from a man between 18 and 29 years old in good health.

This clone was counted between two and nine times. This chain joins TRBV5-1 and TRBJ1-1; unclear D gene. Germline CDR1 and CDR2: SGHRS and YFSETQ. V was cut by 4 bases and J by 0 bases, with 34 bases left in between. The CDR3 totals 22 residues. The CDR3 protein is CASSRVPFSPSDWGSMNTEAFF. CDR3 nucleotide sequence: TGCGCCAGCAGCCGGGTTCCCTTCTCCCCATCCGACTGGGGATCCATGAACACTGAAGCTTTCTTT.

This clone showed up many times. Distinct nucleotide sequences in the sample also encode this CDR3. The gene calls are TRBV18 and TRBJ2-1; 7 bases match TRBD1. The CDR3 extends over 13 amino acids. CDR1 and CDR2 from the germline V gene are KGHSH and LQKENI. Trimming at V came to 3 bases and at J to 7 bases, leaving 3 bases not matched to a gene. CDR3 nucleotides: TGTGCCAGCTCACCGTACAGGGGTAATGAGCAGTTCTTC. This encodes CASSPYRGNEQFF.

The chain uses TRBV10-3 and TRBJ2-3; D is possibly TRBD1 or TRBD2 (7 bases each). CDR1 ENHRY and CDR2 SYGVKD come from the germline V gene. The CDR3 covers 15 residues. The V end lost 10 bases, the J end lost 4 bases, and 21 bases lay between the germline ends. CDR3 region: CATASEGAGADTQYF. The CDR3 DNA reads TGTGCCACCGCTTCGGAGGGGGCGGGGGCAGATACGCAGTATTTT.

The V and J genes are TRBV18 and TRBJ2-7, with a tentative D call TRBD2 (5 bases). This CDR3 spans 11 amino acids. Between the trimmed V and J ends, which lost 6 bases and 6 bases, there was a span of 9 bases. Germline V gene data show CDR1 as KGHSH and CDR2 as LQKENI. CDR3 sequence: CASSTGVEQYF. Written as DNA, the CDR3 is TGTGCCAGCTCCACCGGGGTCGAGCAGTACTTC.

The chain links TRBV5-1 to TRBJ2-5, with 7 bases aligning to TRBD2. The CDR3 is 15 amino acids. CDR1 is SGHRS and CDR2 is YFSETQ in the germline V gene. The V gene end was trimmed by 2 bases and the J gene end by 3 bases; junction bases not matched to a gene: 7. In DNA form, the CDR3 reads TGCGCCAGCAGCTTAGGAGCGGGGAACGAAGAGACCCAGTACTTC. The encoded protein is CASSLGAGNEETQYF.

The chain uses TRBV14 and TRBJ1-1, with no clear D. Germline CDR1 reads SGHDN; CDR2 reads FVKESK. Trimming left V 0 bases short and J 8 bases short, with 16 bases between. The CDR3 is made up of 15 amino acids. CDR3 DNA: TGTGCCAGCAGCCAAGATTTTACGTCAGGTTCAGAAGCTTTCTTT. It encodes CASSQDFTSGSEAFF.

This clone came up once. This rearrangement joins TRBV5-4 to TRBJ1-1, with D tentatively TRBD1 (5 bases). CDR1 is SGHNT, CDR2 YYREEE, per germline (reference sequence). The ends were cut back, 6 bases at V and 1 base at J, with 16 bases in the middle. CDR3 length equals 15 residues. CDR3 residues: CASTSSTAKNTEAFF. CDR3 DNA: TGTGCCAGCACATCCTCGACAGCAAAGAACACTGAAGCTTTCTTT. The full variable domain, its missing parts supplied by reference TRBV5-4 and TRBJ1-1, is ETGVTQSPTHLIKTRGQQVTLRCSSQSGHNTVSWYQQALGQGPQFIFQYYREEENGRGNFPPRFSGLQFPNYSSELNVNALELDDSALYLCASTSSTAKNTEAFFGQGTRLTVV.

The chain links TRBV30 to TRBJ2-2; D unresolved. Germline CDR1 reads GTSNPN; CDR2 reads SVGIG (reference sequence). V was shortened by 1 base and J by 1 base, with 10 bases between the two germline ends. CDR3 size: 15 residues. The CDR3 region is CAWSARRKNTGELFF. Written as DNA, the CDR3 is TGTGCCTGGAGTGCAAGGAGAAAGAACACCGGGGAGCTGTTTTTT.

J is TRBJ1-1 and V is TRBV10-1; D might be TRBD1 (5 bases). Germline-derived CDR1 and CDR2 are WNHNN and SYGVQD (reference sequence). Trimming cost V 2 bases and J 12 bases, with 13 bases left between them. This CDR3 contains 12 residues. In DNA, the CDR3 is TGCGCCAGCAGTGAGCCAGGGTCCCGACCTTTCTTT. Translation: CASSEPGSRPFF.

The gene calls are TRBV4-1 and TRBJ1-1, with unresolved D. Germline V gene data show CDR1 as MGHRA and CDR2 as YSYEKL. CDR3 size: 15 residues. The V end was cut by 0 bases, the J end by 1 base, with 9 bases between. CDR3 in DNA: TGCGCCAGCAGCCAAGAGATTCTAAAGAACACTGAAGCTTTCTTT. This sequence encodes CASSQEILKNTEAFF.

For this clone: The limits of the CDR3 on the DNA are not certain, so only TCRdb's listed CDR3 is given. The chain is built from TRBV28 and TRBJ1-6; the D call TRBD1 from the table was never checked on the DNA. Germline V gene sequence: CDR1 MDHEN, CDR2 SYDVKM. The CDR3 length is 16 residues, termini included. The CDR3 here is CASSSSDRGGNSPLHF.

This chain's CDR3 is CAWTPSNTGELFF. The CDR3 region has the DNA TGTGCCTGGACACCCTCTAACACCGGGGAGCTGTTTTTT. The chain is built from TRBV30 and TRBJ2-2; no definite D call. The CDR3 consists of 13 residues. CDR1 is GTSNPN and CDR2 is SVGIG in the germline V gene (reference sequence). V was trimmed by 4 bases and J by 2 bases, leaving 8 bases between them.

A remark on this clone: The identical CDR3 is also encoded by other nucleotide sequences in the sample. This chain connects TRBV5-4 to TRBJ1-2; D uncertain. The CDR3 sequence is 12 residues long. Germline V gene lookup returns CDR1 SGHNT and CDR2 YYREEE (reference sequence). V lost 0 bases, J lost 4 bases, and 4 bases lay in between. The CDR3 nucleotides read TGTGCCAGCAGCTTGGAGAGCTATGGCTACACCTTC. This translates into CASSLESYGYTF.

Worth noting for this clone: An end of the junction does not agree with germline; a read error may underlie this. The chain recombines TRBV27 with TRBJ1-6, with D possibly being TRBD1 (5 bases). Germline V lookup: CDR1 MNHEY, CDR2 SMNVEV (reference sequence). The CDR3 is 15 amino acids. This CDR3 reads CASSPPDKHNSPLHF. CDR3 nucleotide sequence: TGCGCCAGCAGTCCCCCGGACAAGCATAATTCACCCCTCCACTTT.

The chain is built from TRBV11-2 and TRBJ1-4; 8 bases align to TRBD1. Unmatched junction bases numbered 8, after V lost 5 bases and J lost 6 bases. The CDR3 has 15 amino acids. In germline, CDR1 is SGHAT, CDR2 FQNNGV. Written as DNA, the CDR3 is TGTGCCAGCAGCGCCCAGACAGGGGACCATGAAAAACTGTTTTTT. It encodes CASSAQTGDHEKLFF.

This clone occurred a few times. The rearrangement links TRBV2 to TRBJ2-3; TRBD2 aligns across 12 bases. Germline CDR1 and CDR2: SNHLY and FYNNEI. V lost 4 bases to trimming and J lost 2 bases; unmatched junction nucleotides: 4. The CDR3 length is 16 residues. The CDR3 DNA is TGTGCCAGCAGTGGGACTAGCGGGATCCCCACAGATACGCAGTATTTT. Translation gives CASSGTSGIPTDTQYF.

The rearrangement uses TRBV4-3 and TRBJ1-3; maybe TRBD1 (5 bases). This CDR3 has 19 amino acids. From germline, CDR1 is LGHNA and CDR2 YSLEER. V shed 0 bases and J shed 0 bases, with 18 bases lying between them. CDR3 in amino acids: CASSQDTQGGSYSGNTIYF. In DNA form, the CDR3 reads TGCGCCAGCAGCCAAGATACCCAGGGAGGGAGTTACTCTGGAAACACCATATATTTT.

Points on this clone: A junction end diverges from the germline sequence, so it may reflect a read error. The chain links TRBV10-3 to TRBJ1-2; 10 bases line up with TRBD1. The length of the CDR3 is 15 residues. CDR1 ENHRY and CDR2 SYGVKD come from the germline V gene. CDR3 region: CVTRDRGRNTYGYTF. CDR3 sequence (DNA): TGCGTCACCAGGGACAGGGGACGCAACACCTATGGCTACACCTTC.

This clone appeared a few times. The genes are TRBV7-9 and TRBJ1-1; D is ambiguous. Germline V lookup: CDR1 SEHNR, CDR2 FQNEAQ (reference sequence). V was pared by 9 bases and J by 7 bases, with 21 bases between. The CDR3 is made up of 14 amino acids. CDR3 bases: TGTGCCAGGCCTAGTTTTGCAAGGCTCAGTGAAGCTTTCTTT. This encodes CARPSFARLSEAFF.

Concerning this clone itself: Other DNA sequences in this sample translate to the same CDR3. This chain's CDR3 is CASSVTVSGNTIYF. CDR3 sequence (DNA): TGTGCCAGCAGCGTTACTGTTTCTGGAAACACCATATATTTT. The rearrangement uses TRBV9 and TRBJ1-3; D gene uncertain. In germline, CDR1 is SGDLS, CDR2 YYNGEE. The length of the CDR3 is 14 residues. V lost 2 bases to trimming and J lost 1 base, with 7 bases between them.

The rearrangement joins TRBV5-5 to TRBJ1-2; TRBD1 matches 11 bases. Per germline, CDR1 SGHKS and CDR2 YYEKEE (reference sequence). This CDR3 has 15 amino acids. V lost 4 bases and J lost 7; bases outside the gene matches: 9. The CDR3 DNA reads as TGTGCCAGCAGCGGTCTAGGACAGGGGGCGAGTGGCTACACCTTC. Amino acid sequence: CASSGLGQGASGYTF.

The chain uses TRBV5-1 and TRBJ1-3; D uncertain. In germline, CDR1 is SGHRS, CDR2 YFSETQ. Deletions cut 4 bases from V and 0 bases from J, with 8 bases between. The CDR3 is made up of 14 amino acids. The CDR3 spells CASSASDSGNTIYF. The CDR3 nucleotides are TGCGCCAGCAGCGCGAGTGACTCTGGAAACACCATATATTTT.

This clone showed up just a few times. The chain joins TRBV4-1 to TRBJ1-3; D might be TRBD1 (5 bases). CDR1 is MGHRA and CDR2 is YSYEKL in the germline V gene. Trimming removed 0 bases at V and 6 bases at J, with 12 bases between. The CDR3 covers 15 residues. For the CDR3, the DNA is TGCGCCAGCAGCCAAGAAATGGGGCCGGCAAACACCATATATTTT. It specifies CASSQEMGPANTIYF.

The chain joins TRBV10-3 to TRBJ1-1, with D hard to call. This CDR3 region has 13 residues. Trimming removed 3 bases at V and 4 bases at J, with 9 bases between. Germline V lookup: CDR1 ENHRY, CDR2 SYGVKD. The CDR3 sequence: CAISELGSTEAFF. CDR3 in DNA: TGTGCCATCAGTGAATTGGGTTCCACTGAAGCTTTCTTT.

This clone was recorded a few times. This chain links TRBV18 with TRBJ1-5; 7 bases are shared with TRBD1. The V and J ends lost 6 bases and 6 bases, in that order; junction bases with no gene match: 5. The CDR3 sequence is 13 residues long. Germline V gene sequence: CDR1 KGHSH, CDR2 LQKENI. The CDR3 region is CASSPDRLQPQHF. CDR3 nucleotides: TGTGCCAGCTCTCCGGACAGGCTTCAGCCCCAGCATTTT.

The genes are TRBV18 and TRBJ2-3, with 11 positions matching TRBD2. The CDR3 is 15 amino acids. Germline V CDR1 and CDR2: KGHSH, LQKENI. The trim removed 5 bases at V and 4 bases at J, leaving 5 bases unmatched. The CDR3 sequence: CASSATSGRSDTQYF. The CDR3, as DNA: TGTGCCAGCTCAGCAACTAGCGGGAGATCAGATACGCAGTATTTT.

The J gene is TRBJ2-2, the V gene TRBV5-1; D might be TRBD1 or TRBD2, each matching 5 bases. Germline assignment: CDR1 SGHRS and CDR2 YFSETQ. The V and J ends lost 4 bases and 5 bases respectively, with 18 bases between them. The CDR3 consists of 16 residues. CDR3: CASSGAGTLGTGELFF. The CDR3 nucleotides are TGCGCCAGCAGCGGTGCCGGGACCCTGGGAACCGGGGAGCTGTTTTTT.

The gene calls are TRBV18 and TRBJ1-6; D possibly corresponds to TRBD1 (6 bases). CDR1 and CDR2 (germline): KGHSH, LQKENI. The CDR3 spans 14 residues. Trimming removed 6 bases at V and 8 bases at J, with 14 bases between. CDR3 residues: CASSQQGMDSPLHF. The CDR3, as DNA: TGTGCCAGCTCTCAACAGGGTATGGATTCACCCCTCCACTTT.

This clone showed up just once. This chain uses TRBV7-2 with TRBJ2-1; D unclear. Germline loops: CDR1 SGHTA, CDR2 FQGNSA. V lost 11 bases to trimming and J lost 4 bases, with 15 bases between them. This CDR3 has 13 amino acids. Written as DNA, the CDR3 is TGTGCCTCAAGGGCTGTCAATTACAATGAGCAGTTCTTC. Translated: CASRAVNYNEQFF.

The genes are TRBV2 and TRBJ1-3; the D is unclear. The CDR3 has 15 amino acids. Germline V gene lookup returns CDR1 SNHLY and CDR2 FYNNEI. The V end lost 8 bases, the J end lost 0 bases, and 14 bases lay between the germline ends. CDR3 region: CASSWTASSGNTIYF. CDR3 DNA sequence: TGTGCCAGCTCTTGGACCGCGAGCTCTGGAAACACCATATATTTT.

The J gene is TRBJ1-5, the V gene TRBV9; D unclear. Trimming removed 4 bases at V and 6 bases at J, with 26 bases between. From germline, CDR1 is SGDLS and CDR2 YYNGEE. The CDR3 extends over 18 amino acids. CDR3 amino acids: CASSLAPLTVRRVQPQHF. The CDR3 nucleotides read TGTGCCAGCAGCCTCGCCCCCTTGACGGTCCGAAGGGTTCAGCCCCAGCATTTT.

V is TRBV11-2 and J is TRBJ2-5; D might be TRBD1 or TRBD2, each matching 5 bases. Germline values: CDR1 SGHAT, CDR2 FQNNGV. There are 13 residues in the CDR3. Between the trimmed V and J ends, which lost 1 base and 5 bases, there was a span of 8 bases. The CDR3 DNA is TGTGCCAGCAGCTTAGCTGGGACCGAGACCCAGTACTTC. Amino acids: CASSLAGTETQYF.